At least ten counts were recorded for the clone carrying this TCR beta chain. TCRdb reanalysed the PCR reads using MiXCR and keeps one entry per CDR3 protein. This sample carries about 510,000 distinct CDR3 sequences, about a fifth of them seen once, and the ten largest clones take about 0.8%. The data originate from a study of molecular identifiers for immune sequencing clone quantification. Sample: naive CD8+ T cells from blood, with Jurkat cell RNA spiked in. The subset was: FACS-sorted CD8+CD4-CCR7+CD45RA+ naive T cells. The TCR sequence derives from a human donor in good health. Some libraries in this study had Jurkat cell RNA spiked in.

CDR3 nucleotide sequence: TGTGCCAGCAGCCCTGGGTCCTACACCGGGGAGCTGTTTTTT. It translates to CASSPGSYTGELFF. The gene calls are TRBV2 and TRBJ2-2; D unresolved. CDR3 length: 14 residues. The V and J ends lost 6 bases and 3 bases respectively, with 11 bases between them. CDR1 is SNHLY, CDR2 FYNNEI, per germline.